The 32 T cell receptor beta chains below come from one sample, sequenced in a study of shared clonotypes between healthy human individuals. Only CD45RO-negative cells positively selected for CCR7 counted as naive CD8 cells, so terminally differentiated effector memory CD45RA+ cells were excluded. The protocol was immunoSEQ multiplex PCR, while the TCRdb copy is restricted to in-frame clones and leaves out a portion. The data show roughly 2.1 million clones, roughly 91% seen once. The sample taken for sequencing was naive CD8+ T cells from PBMCs. These receptors were collected from a man younger than 35 in good health. Some clones in this sample may be carry-over from other donors' samples.

V usage is TRBV9 and J usage is TRBJ2-1; 8 bases are a match to TRBD2. This CDR3 spans 15 amino acids. Germline CDR1 and CDR2: SGDLS and YYNGEE. Losses at the gene ends were 3 bases for V and 6 bases for J; bases not matched to a gene: 8. The CDR3 DNA follows: TGTGCCAGCAGCGCTCGGGGGGGCGCTGGCAATGAGCAGTTCTTC. Its protein is CASSARGGAGNEQFF.

Details on this clone: Other DNA sequences in the same sample also yield this CDR3. The chain is built from TRBV9 and TRBJ2-2; D ambiguous. The CDR3 sequence is 14 residues long. V lost 2 bases to trimming and J lost 1 base, with 6 bases between them. Germline V gene data show CDR1 as SGDLS and CDR2 as YYNGEE. The CDR3, as DNA: TGTGCCAGCAGCGTGGGCGAGAACACCGGGGAGCTGTTTTTT. This encodes CASSVGENTGELFF.

A note on this clone: Other DNA sequences in the sample encode the same CDR3. CDR3 sequence reads: CASSYSGVYGYTF. In DNA, the CDR3 is TGTGCCAGCAGTTACTCGGGGGTCTATGGCTACACCTTC. The rearrangement uses TRBV6-5 and TRBJ1-2, with TRBD1 as a possible D gene (5 bases). Germline CDR1 is MNHEY and CDR2 is SVGAGI. Between the trimmed V and J ends, which lost 0 bases and 4 bases, there was a span of 6 bases. The CDR3 has 13 amino acids.

V gene TRBV13 combines with J gene TRBJ1-1; tentatively, D is TRBD1 (5 bases). V lost 9 bases, J lost 2 bases, and 16 bases lay in between. CDR3 length: 14 amino acids. CDR1 is PRHDT and CDR2 is FYEKMQ in the germline V gene (reference sequence). CDR3 protein: CASDSQGENTEAFF. The CDR3 coding sequence is TGTGCCAGTGACTCTCAAGGGGAAAACACTGAAGCTTTCTTT.

The chain employs TRBV2 and TRBJ2-1; D uncertain. The CDR3 runs to 15 residues. Trimming pared 0 bases from V and 5 bases from J, leaving 11 bases between. CDR1 SNHLY and CDR2 FYNNEI come from the germline V gene. For the CDR3, the DNA is TGTGCCAGCAGTGAAGCCCCCCGGCCAGACAATGAGCAGTTCTTC. Protein: CASSEAPRPDNEQFF.

This chain connects TRBV4-1 to TRBJ2-2; D is unresolved. Germline CDR1 reads MGHRA; CDR2 reads YSYEKL. V was cut by 2 bases and J by 1 base, with 5 bases left in between. CDR3 length: 14 residues. The CDR3 coding sequence is TGCGCCAGCAGCCAACACAGGAACACCGGGGAGCTGTTTTTT. Its protein product is CASSQHRNTGELFF.

This clone has a single count. The rearrangement links TRBV4-3 to TRBJ2-3; 8 bases match TRBD2. J was trimmed by 2 bases and V by 3 bases; bases with no gene match: 7. The CDR3 sequence is 16 residues long. CDR1 is LGHNA and CDR2 is YSLEER in the germline V gene. The CDR3 coding sequence is TGCGCCAGCAGCCAGGGTAGCGGGGTCCTCACAGATACGCAGTATTTT. Residues: CASSQGSGVLTDTQYF.

The gene calls are TRBV7-2 and TRBJ2-7, with D uncertain. V gave up 1 base and J gave up 3 bases, with 7 bases separating them. This CDR3 region has 13 residues. Germline assignment: CDR1 SGHTA and CDR2 FQGNSA. This chain's CDR3 is CASSLGYNYEQYF. CDR3 nucleotide sequence: TGTGCCAGCAGCTTAGGTTACAACTACGAGCAGTACTTC. The full variable domain, rest sourced from reference TRBV7-2 and TRBJ2-7, is GAGVSQSPSNKVTEKGKDVELRCDPISGHTALYWYRQSLGQGLEFLIYFQGNSAPDKSGLPSDRFSAERTGGSVSTLTIQRTQQEDSAVYLCASSLGYNYEQYFGPGTRLTVT.

This sequence joins TRBV27 and TRBJ2-5; D is possibly TRBD1 or TRBD2 (5 bases each). CDR3 length: 14 amino acids. CDR1 MNHEY and CDR2 SMNVEV come from the germline V gene (reference sequence). With 5 bases removed from V and 5 bases from J, the gap between germline ends came to 15 bases. The CDR3: CASSTGTRGETQYF. CDR3 sequence (DNA): TGTGCCAGCAGTACCGGGACCCGAGGGGAGACCCAGTACTTC.

The gene calls are TRBV12-5 and TRBJ2-1; maybe TRBD2 (6 bases). Germline assignment: CDR1 LGHNT and CDR2 FRNRAP. This CDR3 spans 18 amino acids. Trimming shortened V by 5 bases and J by 6 bases, and 26 bases separated the two germline ends. The CDR3 bases are TGTGCTAGTGGTGCCGATAGACTAGGAAGCAACGAATCCAATGAGCAGTTCTTC. Amino acid sequence: CASGADRLGSNESNEQFF.

This chain uses TRBV27 with TRBJ1-5; D possibly corresponds to TRBD1 (6 bases). V was shortened by 4 bases and J by 4 bases, with 8 bases between the two germline ends. Germline assignment: CDR1 MNHEY and CDR2 SMNVEV (reference sequence). CDR3 length: 13 amino acids. CDR3 amino acids: CASSWTENQPQHF. In nucleotides, the CDR3 is TGTGCCAGCAGTTGGACAGAAAATCAGCCCCAGCATTTT.

This clone occurred a few times. V usage is TRBV9 and J usage is TRBJ1-4; D possibly corresponds to TRBD1 (5 bases). Germline V gene sequence: CDR1 SGDLS, CDR2 YYNGEE. The V end lost 4 bases, the J end lost 8 bases, and 15 bases lay between the germline ends. The CDR3 runs 14 residues. The CDR3 spells CASSKARGGEKLFF. The CDR3 region has the DNA TGTGCCAGCAGCAAAGCTAGGGGAGGCGAAAAACTGTTTTTT.

This clone was detected only a few times. V is TRBV30 and J is TRBJ1-1; 7 nucleotides agree with TRBD1. In germline, CDR1 is GTSNPN, CDR2 SVGIG (reference sequence). V shed 4 bases, J shed 4 bases, and the junction held 6 bases outside the gene matches. The CDR3 spans 13 residues. CDR3 residues: CAWIGGPGTEAFF. The CDR3 DNA reads as TGTGCCTGGATAGGGGGCCCAGGCACTGAAGCTTTCTTT.

This clone was observed once. The chain recombines TRBV29-1 with TRBJ2-1, with D possibly being TRBD2 (5 bases). Looked up from germline, CDR1 is SQVTM and CDR2 is ANQGSEA. Trimming cost V 4 bases and J 3 bases, with 10 bases left between them. The CDR3 totals 13 residues. In DNA, the CDR3 is TGCAGCGTTGGTAACGGGAACTACAATGAGCAGTTCTTC. This codes for CSVGNGNYNEQFF.

The chain recombines TRBV28 with TRBJ2-1; 11 bases fit TRBD2. Looked up from germline, CDR1 is MDHEN and CDR2 is SYDVKM. This CDR3 has 19 amino acids. V gave up 6 bases and J gave up 4 bases; unmatched junction bases: 17. The CDR3 nucleotides read TGTGCCAGCAGATTCCCGGGACTAGCGGTCCCTGGGCGTTACAATGAGCAGTTCTTC. Translation gives CASRFPGLAVPGRYNEQFF. Complete variable domain (other parts from reference TRBV28 and TRBJ2-1): DVKVTQSSRYLVKRTGEKVFLECVQDMDHENMFWYRQDPGLGLRLIYFSYDVKMKEKGDIPEGYSVSREKKERFSLILESASTNQTSMYLCASRFPGLAVPGRYNEQFFGPGTRLTVL.

The J gene is TRBJ1-1, the V gene TRBV27; possible D gene TRBD1, 6 bases. Germline CDR1 and CDR2: MNHEY and SMNVEV (reference sequence). The CDR3 runs to 14 residues. Trimming removed 3 bases at V and 5 bases at J, with 13 bases between. DNA for the CDR3: TGTGCCAGCAGTTTTGGGGGGGCCTGGACTGAAGCTTTCTTT. It specifies CASSFGGAWTEAFF.

The chain recombines TRBV28 with TRBJ2-7; TRBD2 agrees at 12 bases. The V gene's germline CDR1 is MDHEN and CDR2 SYDVKM. The CDR3 is 19 residues long. V dropped 5 bases and J dropped 0; count of bases not matched to a gene: 14. The CDR3 here is CASSPPHSGTSGYSYEQYF. The DNA for the CDR3 is TGTGCCAGCAGTCCGCCCCATTCCGGGACTAGCGGGTACTCCTACGAGCAGTACTTC.

The rearrangement uses TRBV6-4 and TRBJ1-1, with D hard to call. Germline CDR1 MRHNA, CDR2 SNTAGT. V lost 6 bases and J lost 0, with 8 bases in between. The CDR3 consists of 13 residues. CDR3 amino acids: CASRQTLNTEAFF. The CDR3 DNA follows: TGTGCCAGCAGACAGACCTTGAACACTGAAGCTTTCTTT.

The chain employs TRBV13 and TRBJ1-1, with D maybe TRBD1 (6 bases). Looked up from germline, CDR1 is PRHDT and CDR2 is FYEKMQ (reference sequence). The CDR3 loop spans 16 amino acids. Trimming stripped 2 bases from V and 1 base from J, with 14 bases between. The chain's CDR3 is CASSLMAEGENTEAFF. For the CDR3, the DNA is TGTGCCAGCAGCTTAATGGCAGAGGGGGAGAACACTGAAGCTTTCTTT.

This clone was detected once. The chain has TRBV7-7 and TRBJ2-2; 10 nucleotides align to TRBD2. In germline, CDR1 is SSHAT, CDR2 FNYEAQ (reference sequence). The CDR3 runs 17 residues. With 3 bases clipped from V and 6 bases from J, the junction kept 10 bases outside the gene matches. The CDR3 bases are TGTGCCAGCAGCTTCTCTATAGCGGGAGGAAGGGCCGGGGAGCTGTTTTTT. It encodes CASSFSIAGGRAGELFF.

The chain employs TRBV7-3 and TRBJ2-7; TRBD2 agrees at 13 bases. Germline CDR1 reads SGHTA; CDR2 reads FQGTGA. J lost 2 bases, V lost 6 bases, and 7 bases had no gene match. The length of the CDR3 is 16 residues. The CDR3 DNA reads TGTGCCAGCAGGAAAACCGGGACTAGCGGGACCTACGAGCAGTACTTC. Its translation: CASRKTGTSGTYEQYF. The whole variable domain, filled in from reference TRBV7-3 and TRBJ2-7, reads GAGVSQTPSNKVTEKGKYVELRCDPISGHTALYWYRQSLGQGPEFLIYFQGTGAADDSGLPNDRFFAVRPEGSVSTLKIQRTERGDSAVYLCASRKTGTSGTYEQYFGPGTRLTVT.

The gene calls are TRBV19 and TRBJ1-4; D remains unclear. V shed 8 bases and J shed 11 bases, with 9 bases lying between them. The CDR3 extends over 10 amino acids. From germline, CDR1 is LNHDA and CDR2 SQIVND (reference sequence). This CDR3 reads CASHGGKLFF. The CDR3 coding sequence is TGTGCCAGTCACGGAGGGAAACTGTTTTTT. Using reference TRBV19 and TRBJ1-4 for the parts outside the CDR3, the full variable domain is DGGITQSPKYLFRKEGQNVTLSCEQNLNHDAMYWYRQDPGQGLRLIYYSQIVNDFQKGDIAEGYSVSREKKESFPLTVTSAQKNPTAFYLCASHGGKLFFGSGTQLSVL.

The count of this clone is one. This chain links TRBV19 with TRBJ2-1; no definite D call. The CDR3 totals 13 residues. Germline V gene sequence: CDR1 LNHDA, CDR2 SQIVND (reference sequence). The CDR3 loop is CGSRAFKGNEQFF. CDR3 nucleotide sequence: TGTGGCTCTCGGGCATTCAAAGGAAATGAGCAGTTCTTC.

The V call is TRBV4-3, the J call TRBJ2-7; 10 bases map to TRBD1. The germline V gene has CDR1 LGHNA and CDR2 YSLEER. The CDR3 is made up of 16 amino acids. Trimming at V came to 2 bases and at J to 7 bases, leaving 11 bases not matched to a gene. CDR3 nucleotides: TGCGCCAGCAGCCAACGCTCCCGGGACAGGGGAAAAGAGCAGTACTTC. This translates into CASSQRSRDRGKEQYF.

The rearrangement links TRBV5-4 to TRBJ2-7; D is unresolved. There are 15 residues in the CDR3. Germline V gene lookup returns CDR1 SGHNT and CDR2 YYREEE (reference sequence). V was cut by 5 bases and J by 0 bases, with 15 bases left in between. CDR3: CASSIKGFSSYEQYF. The CDR3 DNA is TGTGCCAGCAGTATAAAAGGGTTCAGCTCCTACGAGCAGTACTTC.

The chain links TRBV7-3 to TRBJ2-6; tentative D call: TRBD1 (6 bases). The ends were cut back, 8 bases at V and 0 bases at J, with 14 bases in the middle. This CDR3 has 16 amino acids. Germline CDR1 SGHTA, CDR2 FQGTGA. The CDR3 sequence: CASETDRSSGANVLTF. In DNA, the CDR3 is TGTGCCAGCGAAACAGACAGGAGCTCTGGGGCCAACGTCCTGACTTTC.

This clone was counted a single time. Other nucleotide sequences in the sample specify the same CDR3. The rearrangement uses TRBV18 and TRBJ2-3; no definite D call. The germline V gene has CDR1 KGHSH and CDR2 LQKENI. Trimming left V 2 bases short and J 3 bases short, with 3 bases between. The CDR3 loop spans 12 amino acids. The CDR3 coding sequence is TGTGCCAGCTCACCAGGGACAGATACGCAGTATTTT. The encoded protein is CASSPGTDTQYF.

The chain uses TRBV4-3 and TRBJ2-7, with TRBD2 identical over 9 bases. V was clipped by 3 bases and J by 4 bases; unmatched bases: 10. CDR3 length equals 16 residues. CDR1 LGHNA and CDR2 YSLEER come from the germline V gene. DNA of the CDR3: TGCGCCAGCAGCCAGGCGTGGCGGGAGGGCCGGTACGAGCAGTACTTC. Translated, it gives CASSQAWREGRYEQYF.

This chain uses TRBV28 with TRBJ1-5; D is unresolved. Germline values: CDR1 MDHEN, CDR2 SYDVKM. The length of the CDR3 is 13 residues. V was shortened by 2 bases and J by 5 bases, with 7 bases between the two germline ends. CDR3: CASSLINDQPQHF. The CDR3 DNA reads as TGTGCCAGCAGTTTAATCAACGATCAGCCCCAGCATTTT.

J is TRBJ2-1 and V is TRBV29-1; unclear D gene. The CDR3 spans 16 residues. Trimming left V 6 bases short and J 0 bases short, with 18 bases between. From germline, CDR1 is SQVTM and CDR2 ANQGSEA. CDR3: CSVPPPLRSSYNEQFF. The CDR3 nucleotides read TGCAGCGTCCCTCCCCCTTTGCGGAGCTCCTACAATGAGCAGTTCTTC.

This chain links TRBV9 with TRBJ1-2; a possible D gene is TRBD1 (6 bases). Germline CDR1 and CDR2: SGDLS and YYNGEE. V lost 0 bases, J lost 5 bases, and 14 bases lay in between. The CDR3 is made up of 15 amino acids. CDR3 in amino acids: CASSVGTGFSYGYTF. DNA of the CDR3: TGTGCCAGCAGCGTAGGAACAGGGTTTTCTTATGGCTACACCTTC.

As for this clone: This CDR3 is also generated by other DNA sequences in the sample. The chain uses TRBV2 and TRBJ2-7; no clear D. Germline V CDR1 and CDR2: SNHLY, FYNNEI. The V end was cut by 5 bases, the J end by 3 bases, with 14 bases between. The CDR3 is made up of 14 amino acids. This CDR3 reads CASSYSGGSYEQYF. As DNA, the CDR3 is TGTGCCAGCAGTTACTCGGGCGGTAGCTACGAGCAGTACTTC.